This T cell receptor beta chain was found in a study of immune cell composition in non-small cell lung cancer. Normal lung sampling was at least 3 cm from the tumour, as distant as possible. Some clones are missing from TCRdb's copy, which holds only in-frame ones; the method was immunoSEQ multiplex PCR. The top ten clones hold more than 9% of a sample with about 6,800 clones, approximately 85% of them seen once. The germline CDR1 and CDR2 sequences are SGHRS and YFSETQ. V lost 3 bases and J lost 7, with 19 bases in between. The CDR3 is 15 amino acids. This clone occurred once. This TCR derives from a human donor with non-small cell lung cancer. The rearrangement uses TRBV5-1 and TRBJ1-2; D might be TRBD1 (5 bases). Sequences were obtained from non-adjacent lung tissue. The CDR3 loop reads CASSSGQRAISGYTF. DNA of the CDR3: TGCGCCAGCAGCTCAGGACAACGGGCGATTAGTGGCTACACCTTC.